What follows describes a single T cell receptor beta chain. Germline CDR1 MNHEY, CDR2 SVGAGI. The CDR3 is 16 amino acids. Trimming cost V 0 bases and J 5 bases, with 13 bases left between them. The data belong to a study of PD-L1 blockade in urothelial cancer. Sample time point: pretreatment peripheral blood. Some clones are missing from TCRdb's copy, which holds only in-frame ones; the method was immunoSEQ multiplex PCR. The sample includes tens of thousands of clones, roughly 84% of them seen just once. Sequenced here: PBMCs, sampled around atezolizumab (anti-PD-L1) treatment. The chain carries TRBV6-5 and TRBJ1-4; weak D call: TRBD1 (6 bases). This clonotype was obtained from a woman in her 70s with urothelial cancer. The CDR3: CASSYSPGVNNEKLFF. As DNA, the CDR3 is TGTGCCAGCAGTTACTCACCAGGGGTTAACAATGAAAAACTGTTTTTT.